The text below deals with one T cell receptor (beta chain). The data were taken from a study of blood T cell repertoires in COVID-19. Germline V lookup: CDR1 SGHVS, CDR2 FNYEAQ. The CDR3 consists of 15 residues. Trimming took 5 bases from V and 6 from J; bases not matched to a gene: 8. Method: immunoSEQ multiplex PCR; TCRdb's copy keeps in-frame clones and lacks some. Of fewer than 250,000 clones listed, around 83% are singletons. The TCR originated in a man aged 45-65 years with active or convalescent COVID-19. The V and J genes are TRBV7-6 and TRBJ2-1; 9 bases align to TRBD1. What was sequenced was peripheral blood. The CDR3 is CASSRTGGASNEQFF. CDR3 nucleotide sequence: TGTGCCAGCAGCCGAACAGGGGGCGCTTCCAATGAGCAGTTCTTC.